Listed here is a single T cell receptor beta chain. Assay used: immunoSEQ multiplex PCR; TCRdb lists only in-frame clones, some missing. The sample lists approximately 99,000 clones; roughly 70% were seen once. This sample is part of a study of blood T cell repertoires in COVID-19. Study at large: Italy, Spain and the United States were the sources of the convalescent and acute COVID-19 samples.

V lost 2 bases and J lost 4, with 9 bases in between. Germline values: CDR1 SGHDT, CDR2 YYEEEE. This CDR3 is 14 amino acids long. J is TRBJ1-4 and V is TRBV5-6; TRBD1 might be the D (5 bases). Material for sequencing was peripheral blood. This sequence was found in a middle-aged woman with acute or convalescent COVID-19. CDR3 coding DNA: TGTGCCAGCAGCTTCTCAGGGTATAATGAAAAACTGTTTTTT. Translating it yields CASSFSGYNEKLFF.